One sample yielded the 10 T cell receptor beta chains listed below, sequenced in a study of T cell clonotyping in hematopoietic cell transplantation. Libraries were prepared by immunoSEQ multiplex PCR; TCRdb keeps only in-frame clonotypes and omits some of them. Here the sample spans roughly 40,000 clones, 95% being singletons. Specimen: peripheral blood mononuclear cells. The receptors derive from a man aged 30 to 45 in good health. Some clones in this sample may be carry-over from other donors' samples.

V usage is TRBV2 and J usage is TRBJ1-5; D might be TRBD1 (6 bases). CDR3 length: 15 amino acids. The germline V gene has CDR1 SNHLY and CDR2 FYNNEI. The V end was cut by 5 bases, the J end by 1 base, with 12 bases between. Here the CDR3 reads CASSRQEQSNQPQHF. CDR3 nucleotide sequence: TGTGCCAGCAGTCGACAGGAGCAGAGCAATCAGCCCCAGCATTTT. Using reference TRBV2 and TRBJ1-5 for the parts outside the CDR3, the full variable domain is EPEVTQTPSHQVTQMGQEVILRCVPISNHLYFYWYRQILGQKVEFLVSFYNNEISEKSEIFDDQFSVERPDGSNFTLKIRSTKLEDSAMYFCASSRQEQSNQPQHFGDGTRLSIL.

This chain connects TRBV10-1 to TRBJ1-1, with D possibly TRBD1 on 6 matching bases. V was pared by 3 bases and J by 7 bases, with 21 bases between. CDR3 length: 16 amino acids. Looked up from germline, CDR1 is WNHNN and CDR2 is SYGVQD (reference sequence). The CDR3 loop reads CASSESKGHSGGEAFF. CDR3 bases: TGCGCCAGCAGTGAATCGAAGGGACACTCGGGGGGTGAAGCTTTCTTT.

V usage is TRBV14 and J usage is TRBJ2-2; D is uncertain. This CDR3 contains 14 residues. Germline V gives CDR1 SGHDN, CDR2 FVKESK. V was clipped by 4 bases and J by 2 bases, with 8 bases between them. CDR3 coding DNA: TGTGCCAGCAGCCTGGGTCCTAACACCGGGGAGCTGTTTTTT. Translated, it gives CASSLGPNTGELFF.

The chain joins TRBV29-1 to TRBJ1-4, with D perhaps matching TRBD1 (6 bases). Germline V gene lookup returns CDR1 SQVTM and CDR2 ANQGSEA. This CDR3 is built from 11 residues. Trimming took off 4 bases at V and 6 bases at J, with 6 bases between the two ends. CDR3: CSVGQDEKLFF. The CDR3 coding sequence is TGCAGCGTTGGACAGGATGAAAAACTGTTTTTT.

CDR3 DNA: TGTGCCAGCAGTGCGGGGGATAATTCACCCCTCCACTTT. Translated, it gives CASSAGDNSPLHF. The rearrangement uses TRBV6-4 and TRBJ1-6; TRBD1 is a possible D gene (5 bases). This CDR3 comprises 13 residues. Trimming stripped 4 bases from V and 5 bases from J, with 6 bases between. Germline CDR1 is MRHNA and CDR2 is SNTAGT.

The table lists this clone with a count of one. The rearrangement joins TRBV29-1 to TRBJ1-3; no firm D call. This CDR3 region has 14 residues. Trimming cost V 7 bases and J 0 bases, with 13 bases left between them. Looked up from germline, CDR1 is SQVTM and CDR2 is ANQGSEA. The CDR3 reads CSGRTESSGNTIYF. The CDR3 region has the DNA TGCAGCGGCAGGACGGAGAGCTCTGGAAACACCATATATTTT.

The V and J genes are TRBV2 and TRBJ1-5; D possibly corresponds to TRBD1 (5 bases). Germline CDR1 SNHLY, CDR2 FYNNEI. This CDR3 is built from 15 residues. Trimming shortened V by 4 bases and J by 7 bases, and 17 bases separated the two germline ends. CDR3 residues: CASSANRGSGQPQHF. The CDR3, as DNA: TGTGCCAGCAGTGCGAACCGGGGGTCCGGGCAGCCCCAGCATTTT.

The chain joins TRBV27 to TRBJ1-1; D possibly corresponds to TRBD1 (5 bases). The CDR3 extends over 13 amino acids. The V end was cut by 5 bases, the J end by 5 bases, with 12 bases between. Germline assignment: CDR1 MNHEY and CDR2 SMNVEV (reference sequence). Here the CDR3 DNA reads TGTGCCAGCAGTCAGCTAGGGGTGACTGAAGCTTTCTTT. The encoded protein is CASSQLGVTEAFF.

The J gene is TRBJ2-7, the V gene TRBV5-6; D remains unclear. The CDR3 has 14 residues. Trimming cost V 0 bases and J 0 bases, with 7 bases left between them. Looked up from germline, CDR1 is SGHDT and CDR2 is YYEEEE. CDR3 DNA: TGTGCCAGCAGCTTGGCTCGAAGCTCCTACGAGCAGTACTTC. This translates into CASSLARSSYEQYF.

The chain carries TRBV7-9 and TRBJ1-5; D is uncertain. V lost 1 base, J lost 9 bases, and 7 bases lay in between. CDR1 SEHNR and CDR2 FQNEAQ come from the germline V gene (reference sequence). CDR3 size: 12 residues. The CDR3 sequence: CASSLEDPPQHF. As DNA, the CDR3 is TGTGCCAGCAGCTTAGAGGATCCGCCCCAGCATTTT. Full variable domain (outside the CDR3, taken from reference TRBV7-9 and TRBJ1-5): DTGVSQNPRHKITKRGQNVTFRCDPISEHNRLYWYRQTLGQGPEFLTYFQNEAQLEKSRLLSDRFSAERPKGSFSTLEIQRTEQGDSAMYLCASSLEDPPQHFGDGTRLSIL.